The T cell receptor beta chain described here comes from a study of vaccination effects on CD4 cells after COVID-19. Across the study: Each participant was given two doses of one vaccine (BNT162b2 or mRNA-1273).

The study, taken as a whole, reports: Healthy vaccinees showed cross-reactivity with common cold coronaviruses in only 1 of 255 vaccine-induced clones.

Of note for this clone: Its antigen is as yet unknown.

V lost 5 bases to trimming and J lost 10 bases; unmatched junction nucleotides: 10. Germline lookup yields CDR1 LGHDT and CDR2 YNNKEL (reference sequence). The CDR3 extends over 15 amino acids. Under the ViraFEST assay, PBMC were stimulated with viral peptide pools so that antigen-specific CD4+ T cells expanded. Sequencing was performed afterwards. Culture lasted 10 days before CD4+ T cell isolation. All vaccine recipients tested negative for nucleocapsid antibodies and had never contracted SARS-CoV-2 infection. Researchers reported culturing a few million PBMC in each well, adding 8 to 10 IU/ml IL-2 and roughly 10 ug/ml peptides. IL-2 medium was substituted for half the medium on days 3 and 7. The method was immunoSEQ multiplex PCR; TCRdb's version includes in-frame clones alone and lacks a portion of them. The sample holds 68,000 or so clones, under 90% seen once.

This material consisted of CD4+ T cells from PBMCs cultured with SARS-CoV-2 spike peptides, taken before COVID-19 vaccination. The TCR was taken from a human donor who received a COVID-19 vaccine. The chain carries TRBV3-1 (or the pseudogene TRBV3-2) and TRBJ1-6; 8 bases align to TRBD1. DNA of the CDR3: TGTGCCAGCAGCACACAGGGGGGGGCTAGGTCACCCCTCCACTTT. Translation: CASSTQGGARSPLHF.